This is a list of T cell receptor beta chains from one sample in a study of blood T cell repertoires in COVID-19. Sequencing used immunoSEQ multiplex PCR; TCRdb keeps in-frame clones, though not all of them. The sample lists some 330,000 clones; roughly 86% were seen once. The sequenced material came from peripheral blood. The receptors derive from a woman aged 30 to 39 with COVID-19, enrolled during active disease. CDR3s include the opening cysteine and the closing phenylalanine or tryptophan. A D gene is named only where the DNA matches it firmly. Only some rows state a clone size, as once, few, many or a class for expanded clones.

D gene: TRBD2
J gene: TRBJ2-3
clone size: .
V gene: TRBV6-5
CDR3 DNA: TGTGCCAGCAGTTTTGCTAGCGGGGTTGATACGCAGTATTTT
CDR3 protein: CASSFASGVDTQYF

D gene: .
J gene: TRBJ1-5
clone size: .
V gene: TRBV3-1/TRBV3-2
CDR3 DNA: TGTGCCAGCAGCCCACACCAGGCCGAGCAGCCCCAGCATTTT
CDR3 protein: CASSPHQAEQPQHF

D gene: .
J gene: TRBJ1-1
clone size: .
V gene: TRBV5-1
CDR3 DNA: TGCGCCAGCAGCTTGGCCGACACGAACACTGAAGCTTTCTTT
CDR3 protein: CASSLADTNTEAFF

D gene: TRBD1
J gene: TRBJ1-5
clone size: .
V gene: TRBV2
CDR3 DNA: TGTGCCAGCAGCTTACAGGGGGCTGGCAATCAGCCCCAGCATTTT
CDR3 protein: CASSLQGAGNQPQHF

D gene: TRBD1
J gene: TRBJ1-6
clone size: .
V gene: TRBV5-6
CDR3 DNA: TGTGCCAGCAGCTTGGGATCGGGACAGCGTAGTTCACCCCTCCACTTT
CDR3 protein: CASSLGSGQRSSPLHF

D gene: .
J gene: TRBJ1-5
clone size: .
V gene: TRBV28
CDR3 DNA: TGTGCCAGCAGCTCTGGGACTGGTAGACCTGGCAATCAGCCCCAGCATTTT
CDR3 protein: CASSSGTGRPGNQPQHF

D gene: TRBD1
J gene: TRBJ2-1
clone size: .
V gene: TRBV5-8
CDR3 DNA: TGTGCCAGCAGCCTTTTCCAGGGGGCCTACAATGAGCAGTTCTTC
CDR3 protein: CASSLFQGAYNEQFF

D gene: TRBD2
J gene: TRBJ2-2
clone size: once
V gene: TRBV28
CDR3 DNA: TGTGCCAGCAGTTTCTTAGCGGGACAGAACACCGGGGAGCTGTTTTTT
CDR3 protein: CASSFLAGQNTGELFF

D gene: .
J gene: TRBJ1-1
clone size: .
V gene: TRBV11-2
CDR3 DNA: TGTGCCAGCAGTTTAAGGGGCGAGAACACTGAAGCTTTCTTT
CDR3 protein: CASSLRGENTEAFF

D gene: .
J gene: TRBJ2-3
clone size: .
V gene: TRBV11-2
CDR3 DNA: TGTGCCAGCAGACCTTTGAGGGGGGGATATACGCAGTATTTT
CDR3 protein: CASRPLRGGYTQYF

D gene: .
J gene: TRBJ1-2
clone size: .
V gene: TRBV4-2
CDR3 DNA: TGTGCCAGCAGCTTCGGAGAGGGTATCTATGGCTACACCTTC
CDR3 protein: CASSFGEGIYGYTF

D gene: TRBD1
J gene: TRBJ1-2
clone size: .
V gene: TRBV12-3/TRBV12-4
CDR3 DNA: TGTGCCAGCAGCGATCGACAGGGGGGCTACACCTTC
CDR3 protein: CASSDRQGGYTF

D gene: .
J gene: TRBJ1-2
clone size: .
V gene: TRBV19
CDR3 DNA: TGTGCCAGTAGTATCCCAGGAGGGGAAAGGTATGGCTACACCTTC
CDR3 protein: CASSIPGGERYGYTF

D gene: .
J gene: TRBJ2-2
clone size: once
V gene: TRBV24-1
CDR3 DNA: TGTGCCACCAGTGATTGGCAGGGTCGGACCGGGGAGCTGTTTTTT
CDR3 protein: CATSDWQGRTGELFF

D gene: .
J gene: TRBJ2-1
clone size: .
V gene: TRBV5-1
CDR3 DNA: TGCGCCAGCAGCTTGGCCACAGACAATGAGCAGTTCTTC
CDR3 protein: CASSLATDNEQFF

D gene: TRBD2
J gene: TRBJ2-1
clone size: .
V gene: TRBV4-3
CDR3 DNA: TGCGCCAGCAGCCCGGGACTAGTCCTTTTTAATGAGCAGTTCTTC
CDR3 protein: CASSPGLVLFNEQFF

D gene: .
J gene: TRBJ1-4
clone size: .
V gene: TRBV10-3
CDR3 DNA: TGTGCCATCAGTGATCAGGGGAGTGAAAAACTGTTTTTT
CDR3 protein: CAISDQGSEKLFF

D gene: .
J gene: TRBJ1-5
clone size: .
V gene: TRBV3-1/TRBV3-2
CDR3 DNA: TGTGCCAGCAGCCGAGGAGGTGGGGAGCCCCAGCATTTT
CDR3 protein: CASSRGGGEPQHF

D gene: .
J gene: TRBJ2-7
clone size: .
V gene: TRBV5-5
CDR3 DNA: TGTGCCAGCAGCTTCGGAGCGAGGAATCACTACGAGCAGTACTTC
CDR3 protein: CASSFGARNHYEQYF

D gene: .
J gene: TRBJ2-2
clone size: .
V gene: TRBV5-1
CDR3 DNA: TGCGCCAGCAGCATTAATACGAACACCGGGGAGCTGTTTTTT
CDR3 protein: CASSINTNTGELFF

D gene: .
J gene: TRBJ1-2
clone size: .
V gene: TRBV7-9
CDR3 DNA: TGTGCCAGCAGCTTAGAATCCCTCGGTTTTGGCTACACCTTC
CDR3 protein: CASSLESLGFGYTF

D gene: TRBD2
J gene: TRBJ2-5
clone size: .
V gene: TRBV7-2
CDR3 DNA: TGTGCCAGCAGCCCTAGCGGTGCATTGGAGACCCAGTACTTC
CDR3 protein: CASSPSGALETQYF

D gene: TRBD1
J gene: TRBJ1-5
clone size: .
V gene: TRBV3-1/TRBV3-2
CDR3 DNA: TGTGCCAGCAGCCTTTCAAGCGGGACAGGGCAGCCCCAGCATTTT
CDR3 protein: CASSLSSGTGQPQHF

D gene: .
J gene: TRBJ1-2
clone size: .
V gene: TRBV29-1
CDR3 DNA: TGCAGCGTTGTAGGGCAGGGAACTAACTATGGCTACACCTTC
CDR3 protein: CSVVGQGTNYGYTF

D gene: TRBD2
J gene: TRBJ2-2
clone size: .
V gene: TRBV5-1
CDR3 DNA: TGCGCCAGCAGCCCGGACAAACTAGCGGGGATACTTGGGGAGCTGTTTTTT
CDR3 protein: CASSPDKLAGILGELFF

D gene: TRBD2
J gene: TRBJ2-3
clone size: .
V gene: TRBV5-4
CDR3 DNA: TGTGCCAGCAGCTTGAGCGGACTAGCCGATACGCAGTATTTT
CDR3 protein: CASSLSGLADTQYF

D gene: .
J gene: TRBJ1-1
clone size: .
V gene: TRBV4-3
CDR3 DNA: TGCGCCAGCAGCCAAGAGCCAGGGGAAAGGACTGAAGCTTTCTTT
CDR3 protein: CASSQEPGERTEAFF